These 20 T cell receptor beta chains came from one sample sequenced in a study of Tregs in tolerant kidney transplant recipients. Using immunoSEQ multiplex PCR, the repertoire was profiled, and TCRdb retains in-frame clones only, with some absent. The sample includes approximately 99,000 clones, around 89% of them seen just once. Sample: CD4+ T cells from blood, taken before the transplant. The receptors derive from a human donor who received a combined kidney and bone marrow transplant.

The rearrangement uses TRBV30 and TRBJ2-5; 13 bases are a match to TRBD2. This CDR3 spans 13 amino acids. J gave up 5 bases and V 8 bases, and 5 bases lay outside the gene matches. Germline V gene lookup returns CDR1 GTSNPN and CDR2 SVGIG (reference sequence). The CDR3, as DNA: TGTGCCCTTCCGGGACTAGCGGGGGAGACCCAGTACTTC. Encoded protein: CALPGLAGETQYF. Combining the CDR3 with reference TRBV30 and TRBJ2-5 gives the whole variable domain SQTIHQWPATLVQPVGSPLSLECTVEGTSNPNLYWYRQAAGRGLQLLFYSVGIGQISSEVPQNLSASRPQDRQFILSSKKLLLSDSGFYLCALPGLAGETQYFGPGTRLLVL.

This chain connects TRBV6-5 to TRBJ1-1; D unresolved. This CDR3 has 13 residues. Germline V lookup: CDR1 MNHEY, CDR2 SVGAGI. The V end was cut by 6 bases, the J end by 1 base, with 9 bases between. The CDR3 DNA follows: TGTGCCAGCAGGGGAGGGTCGAACACTGAAGCTTTCTTT. Its translation: CASRGGSNTEAFF.

V is TRBV7-9 and J is TRBJ2-5; 7 bases map to TRBD2. J lost 4 bases, V lost 4 bases, and 6 bases had no gene match. Germline CDR1 reads SEHNR; CDR2 reads FQNEAQ (reference sequence). The CDR3 length is 14 residues. CDR3: CASSSRGVRETQYF. In nucleotides, the CDR3 is TGTGCCAGCAGCTCTCGGGGGGTCCGAGAGACCCAGTACTTC.

This clone appeared a few times. The chain couples TRBV18 to TRBJ1-1; possible D gene TRBD1, 5 bases. The germline CDR1 and CDR2 sequences are KGHSH and LQKENI. V was clipped by 2 bases and J by 6 bases, with 19 bases between them. This CDR3 region has 16 residues. The CDR3 DNA is TGTGCCAGCTCACCAGGGACTGGGGTCGACTCGGCTGAAGCTTTCTTT. It yields the protein CASSPGTGVDSAEAFF. The full variable domain, in which reference TRBV18 and TRBJ1-1 provide the parts outside the CDR3, is NAGVMQNPRHLVRRRGQEARLRCSPMKGHSHVYWYRQLPEEGLKFMVYLQKENIIDESGMPKERFSAEFPKEGPSILRIQQVVRGDSAAYFCASSPGTGVDSAEAFFGQGTRLTVV.

The chain is built from TRBV14 and TRBJ2-7, with 9 bases that match TRBD2. Trimming took 4 bases from V and 4 from J; bases not matched to a gene: 8. The CDR3 spans 15 residues. The germline gives CDR1 SGHDN, CDR2 FVKESK. The CDR3 nucleotides are TGTGCCAGCAGCCGCCTGACTAGCGGCCAGTACGAGCAGTACTTC. Residues: CASSRLTSGQYEQYF.

The CDR3 is CASSPGLAVGDTQYF. CDR3 nucleotides: TGTGCCAGCAGCCCGGGACTAGCGGTTGGGGATACGCAGTATTTT. The chain has TRBV7-2 and TRBJ2-3; 11 bases align to TRBD2. Germline CDR1 SGHTA, CDR2 FQGNSA. Losses at the gene ends were 5 bases for V and 6 bases for J; bases not matched to a gene: 7. The CDR3 totals 15 residues.

V usage is TRBV7-9 and J usage is TRBJ1-4; D ambiguous. The CDR3 runs 15 residues. The germline V gene encodes CDR1 SEHNR and CDR2 FQNEAQ (reference sequence). Trimming stripped 5 bases from V and 4 bases from J, with 14 bases between. CDR3 bases: TGTGCCAGCAGCGGGCAGATTATGGGTAATGAAAAACTGTTTTTT. Translating it yields CASSGQIMGNEKLFF.

The chain links TRBV10-3 to TRBJ1-2, with TRBD1 matching over 9 bases. CDR3 length: 18 amino acids. CDR1 is ENHRY, CDR2 SYGVKD, per germline. V dropped 0 bases and J dropped 2; count of bases not matched to a gene: 10. The CDR3, as DNA: TGTGCCATCAGTGAGTCCCCGACGGGGGACAGGGTGAACTATGGCTACACCTTC. It specifies CAISESPTGDRVNYGYTF.

The chain is built from TRBV27 and TRBJ2-5, with 7 bases aligning to TRBD1. Germline lookup yields CDR1 MNHEY and CDR2 SMNVEV (reference sequence). The CDR3 totals 14 residues. Unmatched junction bases numbered 5, after V lost 2 bases and J lost 5 bases. As DNA, the CDR3 is TGTGCCAGCAGTTTAAGGGGGCTTAGGGAGACCCAGTACTTC. Translation: CASSLRGLRETQYF.

The chain is built from TRBV10-3 and TRBJ2-6; 7 bases are a match to TRBD1. V lost 10 bases to trimming and J lost 2 bases; unmatched junction nucleotides: 2. The germline gives CDR1 ENHRY, CDR2 SYGVKD. CDR3 length: 13 residues. CDR3 DNA: TGTGCCACAACAGGGGCTGGGGCCAACGTCCTGACTTTC. As protein: CATTGAGANVLTF.

The chain is built from TRBV30 and TRBJ2-7; D perhaps matches TRBD2 (6 bases). Trimming shortened V by 1 base and J by 4 bases, and 11 bases separated the two germline ends. The CDR3 sequence is 13 residues long. Germline CDR1 GTSNPN, CDR2 SVGIG (reference sequence). The CDR3 DNA is TGTGCCTGGAGTGGGGGGGACGGGTACGAGCAGTACTTC. This sequence encodes CAWSGGDGYEQYF.

This chain joins TRBV18 and TRBJ1-1; D unresolved. The CDR3 is 14 amino acids. The V and J ends lost 4 bases and 7 bases respectively, with 16 bases between them. Germline V gene sequence: CDR1 KGHSH, CDR2 LQKENI. The CDR3 nucleotides read TGTGCCAGCTCACTTGCCGGGTCCGTCTATGAAGCTTTCTTT. Residues: CASSLAGSVYEAFF.

This clone was detected once. The V and J genes are TRBV28 and TRBJ1-5; 11 nucleotides match TRBD1. This CDR3 comprises 15 residues. CDR1 MDHEN and CDR2 SYDVKM come from the germline V gene. After removal of 5 bases from V and 6 bases from J, the junction contained 6 bases not matched to a gene. The chain's CDR3 is CASSPRTGGSQPQHF. Written as DNA, the CDR3 is TGTGCCAGCAGTCCCCGGACAGGGGGCTCTCAGCCCCAGCATTTT.

This chain uses TRBV19 with TRBJ2-7; perhaps TRBD1 as D (6 bases). This CDR3 is built from 15 residues. Looked up from germline, CDR1 is LNHDA and CDR2 is SQIVND (reference sequence). V was clipped by 1 base and J by 0 bases, with 10 bases between them. CDR3 DNA: TGTGCCAGTAGTATAGCCCAGACAGGCTCCTACGAGCAGTACTTC. It codes for CASSIAQTGSYEQYF.

The chain carries TRBV6-6 and TRBJ2-4, with D possibly matching TRBD2 (5 bases). Looked up from germline, CDR1 is MNHNY and CDR2 is SVGAGI (reference sequence). With 7 bases removed from V and 8 bases from J, the gap between germline ends came to 12 bases. The CDR3 contains 12 residues. The CDR3 coding sequence is TGTGCCAGCACAGGAGGATCCCACATTCAGTACTTC. It translates to CASTGGSHIQYF.

The rearrangement joins TRBV5-4 to TRBJ1-1; 9 positions match TRBD1. This CDR3 contains 15 residues. Germline CDR1 SGHNT, CDR2 YYREEE (reference sequence). Unmatched junction bases numbered 8, after V lost 4 bases and J lost 4 bases. The DNA for the CDR3 is TGTGCCAGCAGCCCACTACAGGGGGCTGGCACTGAAGCTTTCTTT. This gives the protein CASSPLQGAGTEAFF.

V gene TRBV19 combines with J gene TRBJ2-7; 7 bases map to TRBD2. Unmatched junction bases numbered 6, after V lost 3 bases and J lost 1 base. This CDR3 is 15 amino acids long. Germline loops: CDR1 LNHDA, CDR2 SQIVND (reference sequence). The CDR3 DNA reads TGTGCCAGTAGTATTGGGACTAAAGGTTCCTACGAGCAGTACTTC. Translated, it gives CASSIGTKGSYEQYF.

The V and J genes are TRBV5-4 and TRBJ2-7, with D possibly being TRBD2 (6 bases). Trimming cost V 4 bases and J 3 bases, with 11 bases left between them. The CDR3 is 13 amino acids. Looked up from germline, CDR1 is SGHNT and CDR2 is YYREEE (reference sequence). The CDR3: CASSPDSGYEQYF. The CDR3 DNA reads as TGTGCCAGCAGCCCGGATAGCGGCTACGAGCAGTACTTC.

In this sample, this clone turned up a few times. The rearrangement links TRBV11-2 to TRBJ2-7; 8 nucleotides line up with TRBD1. Germline CDR1 is SGHAT and CDR2 is FQNNGV. V dropped 4 bases and J dropped 3; count of bases not matched to a gene: 8. The CDR3 covers 15 residues. The CDR3 DNA reads as TGTGCCAGCAGCTCGGACCGGACAGGGAACTACGAGCAGTACTTC. It yields the protein CASSSDRTGNYEQYF.

The J gene is TRBJ2-1, the V gene TRBV5-1; no clear D gene. V lost 0 bases to trimming and J lost 9 bases, with 13 bases between them. There are 14 residues in the CDR3. The germline V gene encodes CDR1 SGHRS and CDR2 YFSETQ. The CDR3 coding sequence is TGCGCCAGCAGCTTGGGAGGCAACATTGGTGAGCAGTTCTTC. Protein: CASSLGGNIGEQFF.